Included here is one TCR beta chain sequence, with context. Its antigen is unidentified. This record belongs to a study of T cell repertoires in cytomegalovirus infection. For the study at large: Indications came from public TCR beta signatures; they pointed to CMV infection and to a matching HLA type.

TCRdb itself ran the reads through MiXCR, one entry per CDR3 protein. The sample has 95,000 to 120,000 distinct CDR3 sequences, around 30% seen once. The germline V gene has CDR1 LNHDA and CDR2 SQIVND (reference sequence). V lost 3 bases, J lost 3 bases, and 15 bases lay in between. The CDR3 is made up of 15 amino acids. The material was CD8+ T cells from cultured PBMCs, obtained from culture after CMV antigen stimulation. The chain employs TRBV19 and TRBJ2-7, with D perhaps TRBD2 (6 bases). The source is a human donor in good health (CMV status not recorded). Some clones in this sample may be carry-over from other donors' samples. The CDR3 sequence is CASSIFAGPNYEQYF. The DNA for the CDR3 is TGTGCCAGTAGTATTTTTGCGGGACCGAACTACGAGCAGTACTTC. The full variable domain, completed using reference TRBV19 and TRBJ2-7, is DGGITQSPKYLFRKEGQNVTLSCEQNLNHDAMYWYRQDPGQGLRLIYYSQIVNDFQKGDIAEGYSVSREKKESFPLTVTSAQKNPTAFYLCASSIFAGPNYEQYFGPGTRLTVT.